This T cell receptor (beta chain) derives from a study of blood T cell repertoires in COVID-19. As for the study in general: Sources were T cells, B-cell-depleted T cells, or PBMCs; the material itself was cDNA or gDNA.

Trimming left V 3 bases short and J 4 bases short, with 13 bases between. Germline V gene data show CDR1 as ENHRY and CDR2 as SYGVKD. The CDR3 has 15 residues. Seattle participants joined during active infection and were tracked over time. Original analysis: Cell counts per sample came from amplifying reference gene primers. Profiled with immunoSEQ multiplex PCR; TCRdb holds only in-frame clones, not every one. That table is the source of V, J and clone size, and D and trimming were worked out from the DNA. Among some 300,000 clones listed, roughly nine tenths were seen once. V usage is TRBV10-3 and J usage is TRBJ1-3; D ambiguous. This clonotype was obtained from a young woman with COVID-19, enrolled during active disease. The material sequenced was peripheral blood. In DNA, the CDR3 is TGTGCCATCAGTGATACCGGGAAAGCGGGAAACACCATATATTTT. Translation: CAISDTGKAGNTIYF.